This entry concerns a single T cell receptor (beta chain). The germline CDR1 and CDR2 sequences are GTSNPN and SVGIG (reference sequence). The length of the CDR3 is 12 residues. The V gene lost 0 bases and the J gene lost 7 bases, with 7 bases spanning the gap. This specimen comes from a study of blood T cell repertoires in COVID-19. Overall study context: T cells, B-cell-depleted T cells, or PBMCs supplied cDNA or gDNA.

The protocol was immunoSEQ multiplex PCR, while the TCRdb copy is restricted to in-frame clones and leaves out a portion. There are 250,000 to 300,000 clones in the sample; more than 85% occur only once, and approximately 4.3% lies in the top ten. This rearrangement joins TRBV30 to TRBJ2-1; D perhaps matches TRBD2 (6 bases). The TCR sequence derives from a middle-aged man with acute or convalescent COVID-19. Material for sequencing was peripheral blood. The CDR3 coding sequence is TGTGCCTGGAGTGTACGGGAGAATGAGCAGTTCTTC. Its protein product is CAWSVRENEQFF. Full variable domain (outside the CDR3, taken from reference TRBV30 and TRBJ2-1): SQTIHQWPATLVQPVGSPLSLECTVEGTSNPNLYWYRQAAGRGLQLLFYSVGIGQISSEVPQNLSASRPQDRQFILSSKKLLLSDSGFYLCAWSVRENEQFFGPGTRLTVL.